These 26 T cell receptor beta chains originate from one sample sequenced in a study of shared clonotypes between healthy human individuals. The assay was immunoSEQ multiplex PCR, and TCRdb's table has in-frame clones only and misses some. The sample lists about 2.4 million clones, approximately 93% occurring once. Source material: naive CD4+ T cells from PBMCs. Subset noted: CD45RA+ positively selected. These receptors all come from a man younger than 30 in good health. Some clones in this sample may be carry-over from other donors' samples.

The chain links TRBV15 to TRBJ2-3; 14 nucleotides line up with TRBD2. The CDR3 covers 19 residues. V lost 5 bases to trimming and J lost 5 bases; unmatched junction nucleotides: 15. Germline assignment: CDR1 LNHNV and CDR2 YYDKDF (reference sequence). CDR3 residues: CATSYRTSGGRIPKDTQYF. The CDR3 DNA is TGTGCCACCAGCTACCGGACTAGCGGGGGGCGCATTCCGAAAGATACGCAGTATTTT.

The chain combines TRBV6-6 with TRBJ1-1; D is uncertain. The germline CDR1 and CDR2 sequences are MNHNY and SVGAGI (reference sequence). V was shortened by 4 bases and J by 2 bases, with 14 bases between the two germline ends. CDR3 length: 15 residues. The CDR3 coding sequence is TGTGCCAGCAGTTCTAATTCACTTGCTAACACTGAAGCTTTCTTT. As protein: CASSSNSLANTEAFF.

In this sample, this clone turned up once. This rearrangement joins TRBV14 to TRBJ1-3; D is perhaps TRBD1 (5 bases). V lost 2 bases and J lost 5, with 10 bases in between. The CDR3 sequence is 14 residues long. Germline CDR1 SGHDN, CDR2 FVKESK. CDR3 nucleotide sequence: TGTGCCAGCAGCCAATTTGCAGGGAGAAACACCATATATTTT. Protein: CASSQFAGRNTIYF. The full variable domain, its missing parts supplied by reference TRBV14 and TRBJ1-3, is EAGVTQFPSHSVIEKGQTVTLRCDPISGHDNLYWYRRVMGKEIKFLLHFVKESKQDESGMPNNRFLAERTGGTYSTLKVQPAELEDSGVYFCASSQFAGRNTIYFGEGSWLTVV.

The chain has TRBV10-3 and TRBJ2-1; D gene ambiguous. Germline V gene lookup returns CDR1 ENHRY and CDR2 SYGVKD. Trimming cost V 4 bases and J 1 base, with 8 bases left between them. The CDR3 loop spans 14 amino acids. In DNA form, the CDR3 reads TGTGCCATCAGTGGCTATACATCCTACAATGAGCAGTTCTTC. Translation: CAISGYTSYNEQFF.

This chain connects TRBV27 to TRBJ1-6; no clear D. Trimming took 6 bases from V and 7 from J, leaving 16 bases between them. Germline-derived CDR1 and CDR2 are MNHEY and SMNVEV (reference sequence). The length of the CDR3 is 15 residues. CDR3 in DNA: TGTGCCAGCAGAAAGGACGACGGCGGGAATTCACCCCTCCACTTT. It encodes CASRKDDGGNSPLHF.

CDR3 DNA sequence: TGTGCCATCAGAAACCGCACAGGCCCTCAGCATTTT. It yields the protein CAIRNRTGPQHF. This rearrangement joins TRBV10-3 to TRBJ1-5; D may be TRBD1 (5 bases). CDR1 ENHRY and CDR2 SYGVKD come from the germline V gene. This CDR3 has 12 amino acids. Trimming shortened V by 6 bases and J by 13 bases, and 16 bases separated the two germline ends.

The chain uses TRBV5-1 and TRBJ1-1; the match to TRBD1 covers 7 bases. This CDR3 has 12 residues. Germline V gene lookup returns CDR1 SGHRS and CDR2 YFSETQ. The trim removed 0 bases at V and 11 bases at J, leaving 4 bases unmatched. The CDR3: CASSLGQGIAFF. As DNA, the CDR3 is TGCGCCAGCAGCTTGGGACAGGGAATTGCTTTCTTT.

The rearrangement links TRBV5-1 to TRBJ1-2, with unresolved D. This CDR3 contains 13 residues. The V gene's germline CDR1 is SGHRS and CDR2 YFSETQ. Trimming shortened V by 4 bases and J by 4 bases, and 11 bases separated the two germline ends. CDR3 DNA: TGCGCCAGCAGCCCCAGCCAGTCCTATGGCTACACCTTC. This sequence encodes CASSPSQSYGYTF.

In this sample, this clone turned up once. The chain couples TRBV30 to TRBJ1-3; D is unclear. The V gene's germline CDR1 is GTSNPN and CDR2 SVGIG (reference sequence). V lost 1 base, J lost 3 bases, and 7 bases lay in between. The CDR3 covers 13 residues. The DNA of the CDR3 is TGTGCCTGGAGTGGGACCTTTGGAAACACCATATATTTT. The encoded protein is CAWSGTFGNTIYF.

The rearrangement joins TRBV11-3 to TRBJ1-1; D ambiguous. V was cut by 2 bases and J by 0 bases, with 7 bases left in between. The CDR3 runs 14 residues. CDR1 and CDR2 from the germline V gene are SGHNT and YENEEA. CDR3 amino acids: CASSLRRVNTEAFF. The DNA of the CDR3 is TGTGCCAGCAGCTTAAGACGCGTGAACACTGAAGCTTTCTTT.

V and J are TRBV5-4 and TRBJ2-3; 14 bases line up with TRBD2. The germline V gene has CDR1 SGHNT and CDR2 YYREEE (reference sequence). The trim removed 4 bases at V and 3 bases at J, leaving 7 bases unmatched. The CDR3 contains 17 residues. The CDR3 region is CASSIYGTSGSTDTQYF. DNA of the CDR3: TGTGCCAGCAGCATTTACGGGACTAGCGGGAGTACAGATACGCAGTATTTT.

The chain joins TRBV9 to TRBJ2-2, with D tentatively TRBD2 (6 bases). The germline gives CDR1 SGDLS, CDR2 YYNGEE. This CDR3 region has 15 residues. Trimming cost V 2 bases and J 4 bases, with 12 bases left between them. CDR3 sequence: CASSVGPGATGELFF. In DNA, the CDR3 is TGTGCCAGCAGCGTGGGGCCGGGAGCCACCGGGGAGCTGTTTTTT.

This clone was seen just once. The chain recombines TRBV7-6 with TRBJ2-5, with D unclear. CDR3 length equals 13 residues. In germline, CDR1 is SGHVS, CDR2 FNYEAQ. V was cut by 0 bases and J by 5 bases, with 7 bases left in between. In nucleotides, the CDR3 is TGTGCCAGCAGCTTAGCCGGGTGGGAGACCCAGTACTTC. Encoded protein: CASSLAGWETQYF.

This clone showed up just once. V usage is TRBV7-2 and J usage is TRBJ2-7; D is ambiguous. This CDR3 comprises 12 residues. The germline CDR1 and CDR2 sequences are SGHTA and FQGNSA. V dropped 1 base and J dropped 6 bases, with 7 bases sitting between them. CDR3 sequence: CASSLVPLEQYF. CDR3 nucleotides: TGTGCCAGCAGCTTAGTTCCTCTCGAGCAGTACTTC.

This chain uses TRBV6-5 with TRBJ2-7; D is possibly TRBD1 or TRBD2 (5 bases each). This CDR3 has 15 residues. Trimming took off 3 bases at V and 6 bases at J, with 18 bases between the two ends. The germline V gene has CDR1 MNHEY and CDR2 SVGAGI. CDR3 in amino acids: CASSYGLGTVLEQYF. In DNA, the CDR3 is TGTGCCAGCAGTTATGGACTGGGGACGGTCCTCGAGCAGTACTTC.

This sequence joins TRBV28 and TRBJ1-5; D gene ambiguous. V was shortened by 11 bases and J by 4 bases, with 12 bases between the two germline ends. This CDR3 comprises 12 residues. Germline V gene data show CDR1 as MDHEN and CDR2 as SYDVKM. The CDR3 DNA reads TGTGCCGGAGGTAGCAGGAATCAGCCCCAGCATTTT. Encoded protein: CAGGSRNQPQHF.

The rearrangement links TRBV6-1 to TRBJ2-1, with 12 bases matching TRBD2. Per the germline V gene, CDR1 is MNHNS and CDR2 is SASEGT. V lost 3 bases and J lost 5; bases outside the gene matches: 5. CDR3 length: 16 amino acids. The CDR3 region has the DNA TGTGCCAGCAGTGATCTAGCGGGAGGGAAGGACAATGAGCAGTTCTTC. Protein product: CASSDLAGGKDNEQFF.

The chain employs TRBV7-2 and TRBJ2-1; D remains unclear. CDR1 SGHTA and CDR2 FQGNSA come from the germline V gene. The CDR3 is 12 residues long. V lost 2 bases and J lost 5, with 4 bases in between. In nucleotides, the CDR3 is TGTGCCAGCAGCTTAATGAACAATGAGCAGTTCTTC. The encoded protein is CASSLMNNEQFF.

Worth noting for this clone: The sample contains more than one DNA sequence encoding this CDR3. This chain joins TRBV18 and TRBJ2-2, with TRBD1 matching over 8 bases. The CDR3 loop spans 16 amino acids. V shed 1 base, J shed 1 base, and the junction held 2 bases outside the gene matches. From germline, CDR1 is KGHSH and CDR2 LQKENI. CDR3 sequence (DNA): TGTGCCAGCTCACCACTCACAGGGGGGAACACCGGGGAGCTGTTTTTT. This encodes CASSPLTGGNTGELFF.

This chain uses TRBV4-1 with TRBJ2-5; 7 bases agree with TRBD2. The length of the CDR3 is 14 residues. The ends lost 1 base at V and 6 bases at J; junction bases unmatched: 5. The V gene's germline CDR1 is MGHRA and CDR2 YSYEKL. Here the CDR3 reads CASSQAGREKTQYF. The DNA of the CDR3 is TGCGCCAGCAGCCAAGCGGGGAGGGAGAAGACCCAGTACTTC.

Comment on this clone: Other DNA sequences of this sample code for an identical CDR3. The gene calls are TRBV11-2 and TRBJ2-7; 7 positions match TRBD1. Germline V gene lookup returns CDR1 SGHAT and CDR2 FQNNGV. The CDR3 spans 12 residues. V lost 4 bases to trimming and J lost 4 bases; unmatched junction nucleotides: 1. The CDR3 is CASSSQGYEQYF. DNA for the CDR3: TGTGCCAGCAGCTCACAGGGGTACGAGCAGTACTTC.

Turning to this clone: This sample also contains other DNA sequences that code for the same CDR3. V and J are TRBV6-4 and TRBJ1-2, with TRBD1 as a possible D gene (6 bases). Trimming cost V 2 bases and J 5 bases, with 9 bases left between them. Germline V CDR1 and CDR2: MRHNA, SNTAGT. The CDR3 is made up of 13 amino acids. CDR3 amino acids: CASSDGGGYGYTF. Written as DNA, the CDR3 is TGTGCCAGCAGTGACGGGGGCGGTTATGGCTACACCTTC.

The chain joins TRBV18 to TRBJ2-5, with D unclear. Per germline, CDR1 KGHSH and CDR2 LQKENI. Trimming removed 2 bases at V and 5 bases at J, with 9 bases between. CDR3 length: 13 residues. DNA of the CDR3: TGTGCCAGCTCACCAGGGAATTGGGAGACCCAGTACTTC. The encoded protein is CASSPGNWETQYF.

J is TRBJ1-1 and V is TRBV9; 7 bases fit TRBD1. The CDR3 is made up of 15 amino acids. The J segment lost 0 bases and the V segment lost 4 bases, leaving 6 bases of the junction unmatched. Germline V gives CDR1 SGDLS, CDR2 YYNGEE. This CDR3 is CASSSRGDLNTEAFF. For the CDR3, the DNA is TGTGCCAGCAGCTCCAGGGGGGACTTGAACACTGAAGCTTTCTTT.

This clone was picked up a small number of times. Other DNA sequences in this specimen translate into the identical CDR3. This chain's CDR3 is CSVTVNYGYTF. In nucleotides, the CDR3 is TGCAGCGTTACAGTTAACTATGGCTACACCTTC. V gene TRBV29-1 combines with J gene TRBJ1-2; no firm D call. This CDR3 spans 11 amino acids. V lost 5 bases and J 1 base, leaving 5 bases between the germline ends. Germline V gene data show CDR1 as SQVTM and CDR2 as ANQGSEA.

In nucleotides, the CDR3 is TGTGCCAGCAGTTTAACAGGGGGTATGAACACTGAAGCTTTCTTT. Amino acid sequence: CASSLTGGMNTEAFF. The rearrangement joins TRBV27 to TRBJ1-1, with 8 bases lining up with TRBD1. This CDR3 comprises 15 residues. V lost 2 bases to trimming and J lost 0 bases; unmatched junction nucleotides: 2. Germline values: CDR1 MNHEY, CDR2 SMNVEV (reference sequence).